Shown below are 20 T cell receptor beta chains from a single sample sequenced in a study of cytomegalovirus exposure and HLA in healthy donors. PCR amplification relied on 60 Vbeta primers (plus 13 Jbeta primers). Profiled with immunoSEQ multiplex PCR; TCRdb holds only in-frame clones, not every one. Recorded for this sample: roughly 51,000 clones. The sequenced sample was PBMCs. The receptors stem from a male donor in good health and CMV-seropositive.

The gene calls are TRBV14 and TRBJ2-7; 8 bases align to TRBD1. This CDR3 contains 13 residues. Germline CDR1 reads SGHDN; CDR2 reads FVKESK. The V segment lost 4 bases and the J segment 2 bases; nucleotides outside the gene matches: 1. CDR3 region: CASSLDRAYEQYF. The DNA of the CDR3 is TGTGCCAGCAGCCTGGACAGGGCCTACGAGCAGTACTTC.

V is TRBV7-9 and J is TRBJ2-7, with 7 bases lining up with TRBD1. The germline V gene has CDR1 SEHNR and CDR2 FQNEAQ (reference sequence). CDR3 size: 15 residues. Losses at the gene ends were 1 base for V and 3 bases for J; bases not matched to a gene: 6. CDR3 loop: CASSLGEAGGYEQYF. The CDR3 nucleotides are TGTGCCAGCAGCTTAGGCGAGGCAGGGGGCTACGAGCAGTACTTC. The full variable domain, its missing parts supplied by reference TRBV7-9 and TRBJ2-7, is DTGVSQNPRHKITKRGQNVTFRCDPISEHNRLYWYRQTLGQGPEFLTYFQNEAQLEKSRLLSDRFSAERPKGSFSTLEIQRTEQGDSAMYLCASSLGEAGGYEQYFGPGTRLTVT.

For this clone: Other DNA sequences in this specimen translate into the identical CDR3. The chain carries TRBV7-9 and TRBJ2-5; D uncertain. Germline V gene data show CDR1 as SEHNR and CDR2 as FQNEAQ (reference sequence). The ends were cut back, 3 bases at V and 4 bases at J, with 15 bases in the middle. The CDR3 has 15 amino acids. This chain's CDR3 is CASSFPDLWRETQYF. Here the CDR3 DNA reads TGTGCCAGCAGCTTTCCAGACTTATGGCGAGAGACCCAGTACTTC.

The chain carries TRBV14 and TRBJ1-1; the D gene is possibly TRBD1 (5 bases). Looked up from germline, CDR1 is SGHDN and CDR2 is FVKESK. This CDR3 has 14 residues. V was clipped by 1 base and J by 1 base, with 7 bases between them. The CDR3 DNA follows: TGTGCCAGCAGCCAAGCGCAGGGGAACACTGAAGCTTTCTTT. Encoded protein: CASSQAQGNTEAFF.

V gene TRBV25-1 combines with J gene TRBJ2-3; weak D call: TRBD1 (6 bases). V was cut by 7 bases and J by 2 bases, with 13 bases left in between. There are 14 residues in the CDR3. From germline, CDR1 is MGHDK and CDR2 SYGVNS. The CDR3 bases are TGTGCCAGCACCGTTGTGGGGGCCACAGATACGCAGTATTTT. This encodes CASTVVGATDTQYF.

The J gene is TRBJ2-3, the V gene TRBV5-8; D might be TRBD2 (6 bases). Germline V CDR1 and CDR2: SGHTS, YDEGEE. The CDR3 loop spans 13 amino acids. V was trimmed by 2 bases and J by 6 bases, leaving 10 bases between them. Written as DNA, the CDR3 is TGTGCCAGCAGCTTCGGCGCGGGGGATACGCAGTATTTT. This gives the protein CASSFGAGDTQYF.

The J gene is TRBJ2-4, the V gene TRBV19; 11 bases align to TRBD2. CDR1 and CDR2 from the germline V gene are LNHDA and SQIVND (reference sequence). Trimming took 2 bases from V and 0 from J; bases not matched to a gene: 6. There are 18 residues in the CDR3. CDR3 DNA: TGTGCCAGTAGTATATTAGCGGGGGGGCAGCTAGCCAAAAACATTCAGTACTTC. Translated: CASSILAGGQLAKNIQYF.

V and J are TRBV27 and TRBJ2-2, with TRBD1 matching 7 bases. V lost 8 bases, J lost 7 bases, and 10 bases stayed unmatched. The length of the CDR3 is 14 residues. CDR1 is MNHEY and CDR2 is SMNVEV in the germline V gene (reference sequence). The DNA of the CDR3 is TGTGCCAGCGAAGACAGGGAACAGGGCGGGGAGCTGTTTTTT. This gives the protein CASEDREQGGELFF.

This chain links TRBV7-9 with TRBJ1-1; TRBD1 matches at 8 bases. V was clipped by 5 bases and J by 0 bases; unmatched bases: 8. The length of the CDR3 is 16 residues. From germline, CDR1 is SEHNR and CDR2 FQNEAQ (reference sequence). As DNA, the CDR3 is TGTGCCAGCAGCCTCCAGGACAGGGCAATGAACACTGAAGCTTTCTTT. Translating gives CASSLQDRAMNTEAFF. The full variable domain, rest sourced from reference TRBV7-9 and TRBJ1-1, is DTGVSQNPRHKITKRGQNVTFRCDPISEHNRLYWYRQTLGQGPEFLTYFQNEAQLEKSRLLSDRFSAERPKGSFSTLEIQRTEQGDSAMYLCASSLQDRAMNTEAFFGQGTRLTVV.

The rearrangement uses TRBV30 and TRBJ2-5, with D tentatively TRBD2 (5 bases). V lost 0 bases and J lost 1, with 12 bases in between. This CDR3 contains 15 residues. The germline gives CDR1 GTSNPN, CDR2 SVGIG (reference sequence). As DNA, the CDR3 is TGTGCCTGGAGTGTTACGGGGAGCTTCCAAGAGACCCAGTACTTC. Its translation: CAWSVTGSFQETQYF.

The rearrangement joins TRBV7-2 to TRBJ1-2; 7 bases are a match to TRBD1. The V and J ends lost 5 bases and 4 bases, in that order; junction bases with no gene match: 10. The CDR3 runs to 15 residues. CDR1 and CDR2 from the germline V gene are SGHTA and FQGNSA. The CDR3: CASSPTGDSIYGYTF. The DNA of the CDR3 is TGTGCCAGCAGCCCAACAGGGGATAGTATCTATGGCTACACCTTC.

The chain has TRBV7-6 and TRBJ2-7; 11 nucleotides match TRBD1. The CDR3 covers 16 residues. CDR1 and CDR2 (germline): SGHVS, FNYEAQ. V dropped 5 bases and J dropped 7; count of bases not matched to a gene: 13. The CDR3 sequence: CASSGPPGQGGVEQYF. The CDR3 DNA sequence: TGTGCCAGCAGCGGCCCCCCGGGACAGGGGGGAGTAGAGCAGTACTTC.

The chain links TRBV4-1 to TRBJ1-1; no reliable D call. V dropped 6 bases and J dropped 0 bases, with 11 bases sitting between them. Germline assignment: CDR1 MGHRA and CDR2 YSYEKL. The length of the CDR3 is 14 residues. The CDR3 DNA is TGCGCCAGCAGGGGCGTTCTCTTGAACACTGAAGCTTTCTTT. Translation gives CASRGVLLNTEAFF.

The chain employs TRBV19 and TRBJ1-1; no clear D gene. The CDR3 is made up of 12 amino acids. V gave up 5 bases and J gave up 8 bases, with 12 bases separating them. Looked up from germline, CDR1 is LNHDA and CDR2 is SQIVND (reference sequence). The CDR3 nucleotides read TGTGCCAGTAGTCGCGGTGTTGCCGAAGCTTTCTTT. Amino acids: CASSRGVAEAFF.

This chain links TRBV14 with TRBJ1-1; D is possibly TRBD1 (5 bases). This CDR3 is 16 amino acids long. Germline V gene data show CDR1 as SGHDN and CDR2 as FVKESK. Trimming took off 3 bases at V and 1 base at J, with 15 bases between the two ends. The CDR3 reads CASSQWIQGGNTEAFF. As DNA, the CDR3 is TGTGCCAGCAGCCAGTGGATCCAGGGAGGGAACACTGAAGCTTTCTTT.

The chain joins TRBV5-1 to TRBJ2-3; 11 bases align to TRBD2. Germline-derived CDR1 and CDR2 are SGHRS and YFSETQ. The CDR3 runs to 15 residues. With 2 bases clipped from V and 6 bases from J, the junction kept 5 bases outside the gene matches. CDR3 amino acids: CASSFDLAGGDTQYF. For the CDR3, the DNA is TGCGCCAGCAGCTTTGATCTAGCGGGGGGCGATACGCAGTATTTT.

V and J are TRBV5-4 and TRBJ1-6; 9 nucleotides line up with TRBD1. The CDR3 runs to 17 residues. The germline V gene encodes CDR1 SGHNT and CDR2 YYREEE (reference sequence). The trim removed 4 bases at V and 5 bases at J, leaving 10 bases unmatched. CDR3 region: CASSTTGGPPNNSPLHF. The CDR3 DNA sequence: TGTGCCAGCAGCACAACAGGGGGCCCCCCTAATAATTCACCCCTCCACTTT.

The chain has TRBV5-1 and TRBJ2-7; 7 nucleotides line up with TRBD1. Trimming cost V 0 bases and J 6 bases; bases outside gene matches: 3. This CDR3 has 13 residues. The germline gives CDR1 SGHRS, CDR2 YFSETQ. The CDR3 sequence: CASSLEAGGEQYF. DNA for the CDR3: TGCGCCAGCAGCTTGGAGGCAGGGGGCGAGCAGTACTTC.

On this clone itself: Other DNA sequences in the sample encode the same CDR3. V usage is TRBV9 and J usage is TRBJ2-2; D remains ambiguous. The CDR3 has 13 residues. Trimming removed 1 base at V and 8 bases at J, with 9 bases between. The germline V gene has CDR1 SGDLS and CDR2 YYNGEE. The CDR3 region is CASSVSGWGELFF. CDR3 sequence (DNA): TGTGCCAGCAGCGTAAGTGGCTGGGGGGAGCTGTTTTTT.

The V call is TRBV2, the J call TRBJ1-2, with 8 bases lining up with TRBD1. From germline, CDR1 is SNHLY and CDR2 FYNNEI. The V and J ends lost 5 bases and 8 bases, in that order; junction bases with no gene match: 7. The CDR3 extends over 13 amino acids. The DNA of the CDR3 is TGTGCCAGCAGTCTCACAGGGGGAGGCGGCTACACCTTC. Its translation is CASSLTGGGGYTF.